This TCR beta chain was obtained from a study of blood T cell repertoires in COVID-19. Libraries were prepared by immunoSEQ multiplex PCR; TCRdb keeps only in-frame clonotypes and omits some of them. The sample holds around 70,000 clones, approximately 91% seen once. Trimming cost V 4 bases and J 9 bases, with 7 bases left between them. The CDR3 extends over 10 amino acids. Germline V gene lookup returns CDR1 SQVTM and CDR2 ANQGSEA. The material sequenced was peripheral blood. The TCR comes from a man in his fifties or sixties with COVID-19, enrolled during active disease. This chain joins TRBV29-1 and TRBJ2-1; D ambiguous. The CDR3, as DNA: TGCAGCGTTGGTCTCTTTGAGCAGTTCTTC. It specifies CSVGLFEQFF.